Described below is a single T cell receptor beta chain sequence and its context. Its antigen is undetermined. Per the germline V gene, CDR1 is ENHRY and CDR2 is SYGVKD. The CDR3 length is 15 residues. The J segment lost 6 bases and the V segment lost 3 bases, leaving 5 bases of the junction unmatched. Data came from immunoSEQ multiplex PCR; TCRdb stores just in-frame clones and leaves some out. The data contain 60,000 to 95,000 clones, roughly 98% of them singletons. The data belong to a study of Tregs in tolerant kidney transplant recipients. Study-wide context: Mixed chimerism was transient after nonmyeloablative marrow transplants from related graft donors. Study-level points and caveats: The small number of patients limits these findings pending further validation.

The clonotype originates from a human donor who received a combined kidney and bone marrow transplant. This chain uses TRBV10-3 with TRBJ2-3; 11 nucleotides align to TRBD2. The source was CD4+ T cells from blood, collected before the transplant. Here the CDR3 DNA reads TGTGCCATCAGTGACGCTAGCGGGAGGAGTGATACGCAGTATTTT. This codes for CAISDASGRSDTQYF.